This T cell receptor (beta chain) appears in the sequencing data of a study of response to subunit inactivated influenza vaccine. Using its own MiXCR run on the RT-PCR reads, TCRdb lists one record per CDR3 protein. The sample records approximately 500,000 distinct CDR3 sequences, roughly 25% being singletons. This clonotype was seen only a few times. This sample was also put to use in a study of T cells expressing NK-cell markers. From that report: Beta-chain TCR cDNA was generated via 5'RACE template switching with UMIs. Top CD8+ clonotypes included the dominant CD3+CD56+NKG2C+ clonotypes in six donors.

This clonotype was obtained from a man in his fifties or sixties who received an inactivated influenza vaccine. The source material was CD4+ T cells sorted from PBMCs, sampled 11 to 12 days after vaccination.

The CDR3 DNA is TGTGCCAGCAGCTCCGTTAGGAGCACAGATACGCAGTATTTT. Translation: CASSSVRSTDTQYF. The chain employs TRBV7-2 and TRBJ2-3; D is ambiguous. Germline CDR1 reads SGHTA; CDR2 reads FQGNSA. Trimming pared 4 bases from V and 0 bases from J, leaving 8 bases between. This CDR3 has 14 residues.